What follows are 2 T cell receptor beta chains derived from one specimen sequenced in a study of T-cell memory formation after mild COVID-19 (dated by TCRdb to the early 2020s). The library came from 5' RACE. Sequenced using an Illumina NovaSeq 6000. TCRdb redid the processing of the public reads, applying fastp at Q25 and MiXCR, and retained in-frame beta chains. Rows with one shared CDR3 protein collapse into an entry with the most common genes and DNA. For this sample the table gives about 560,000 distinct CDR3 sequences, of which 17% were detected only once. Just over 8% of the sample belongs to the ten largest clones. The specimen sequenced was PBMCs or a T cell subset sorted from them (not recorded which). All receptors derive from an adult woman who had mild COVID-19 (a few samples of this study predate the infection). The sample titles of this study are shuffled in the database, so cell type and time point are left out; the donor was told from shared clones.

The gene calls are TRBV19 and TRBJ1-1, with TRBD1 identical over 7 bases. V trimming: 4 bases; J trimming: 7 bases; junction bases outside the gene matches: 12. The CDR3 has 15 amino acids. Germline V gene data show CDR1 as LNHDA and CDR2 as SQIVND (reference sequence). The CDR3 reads CASSTRGGAALEAFF. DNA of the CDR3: TGTGCCAGTAGTACTAGAGGGGGCGCAGCCCTTGAAGCTTTCTTT.

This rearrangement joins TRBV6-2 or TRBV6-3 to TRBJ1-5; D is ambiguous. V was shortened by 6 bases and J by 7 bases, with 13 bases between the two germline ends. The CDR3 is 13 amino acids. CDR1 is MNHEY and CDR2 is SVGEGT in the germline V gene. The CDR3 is CASRDLEGQPQHF. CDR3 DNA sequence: TGTGCCAGCAGGGACCTGGAGGGACAGCCCCAGCATTTT.